This T cell receptor beta chain appears in the sequencing data of a study of blood T cell repertoires in COVID-19. The CDR3 length is 14 residues. V shed 4 bases and J 4 bases; nucleotides not matched to a gene: 6. Germline values: CDR1 MGHRA, CDR2 YSYEKL. Data came from immunoSEQ multiplex PCR; TCRdb stores just in-frame clones and leaves some out. The table has 270,000 or so clones, approximately 91% seen once. The specimen sequenced was PBMCs or T cells enriched from blood (not recorded which). The chain is built from TRBV4-1 and TRBJ1-2; 7 bases align to TRBD1. The source of this sequence is a middle-aged woman with acute COVID-19. CDR3 bases: TGCGCCAGCAGCCCCCTGGGACAGCTCTATGGCTACACCTTC. Amino acid sequence: CASSPLGQLYGYTF.